This record concerns one TCR beta chain sequence. In the original processing: Estimation of nucleated cell counts was performed using reference gene primer amplification. Some clones are missing from TCRdb's copy, which holds only in-frame ones; the method was immunoSEQ multiplex PCR. V, J and clone size were drawn from that table, and D and trimming were deduced from the DNA. Of 300,000 to 350,000 clones in the sample, more than 85% were seen once. This record belongs to a study of blood T cell repertoires in COVID-19. Study-wide context: The United States, Italy and Spain were the sources of the acute and convalescent COVID-19 samples. PBMCs, B-cell-depleted T cells, or T cells were the source of the cDNA or gDNA that made up the material.

The CDR3 covers 15 residues. V was pared by 11 bases and J by 1 base, with 6 bases of the junction left unmatched. Germline V gives CDR1 LNHDA, CDR2 SQIVND (reference sequence). Those enrolled, adults aged about 18 to 95 years, came from around 25 US areas. The TCR was taken from a woman aged 25 to 39 who had recovered from COVID-19. The V gene is TRBV19, the J gene TRBJ2-6; 9 bases are shared with TRBD1. Sequenced material: PBMCs or T cells enriched from blood (not recorded which). As DNA, the CDR3 is TGTGCCGTTGGGACAGGGAGGTCTGGGGCCAACGTCCTGACTTTC. This translates into CAVGTGRSGANVLTF.